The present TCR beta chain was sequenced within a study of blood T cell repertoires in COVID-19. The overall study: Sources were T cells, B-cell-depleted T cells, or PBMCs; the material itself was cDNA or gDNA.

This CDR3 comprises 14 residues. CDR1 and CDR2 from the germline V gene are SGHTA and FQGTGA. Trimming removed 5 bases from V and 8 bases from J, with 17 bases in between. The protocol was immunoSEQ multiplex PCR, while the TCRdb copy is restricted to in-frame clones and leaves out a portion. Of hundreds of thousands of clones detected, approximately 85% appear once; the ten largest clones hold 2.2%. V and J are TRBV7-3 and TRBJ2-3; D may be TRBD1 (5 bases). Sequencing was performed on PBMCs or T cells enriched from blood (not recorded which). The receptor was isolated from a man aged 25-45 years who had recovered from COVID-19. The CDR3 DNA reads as TGTGCCAGCAGCGTAGGGTACAGGACGGGTACGCAGTATTTT. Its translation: CASSVGYRTGTQYF.